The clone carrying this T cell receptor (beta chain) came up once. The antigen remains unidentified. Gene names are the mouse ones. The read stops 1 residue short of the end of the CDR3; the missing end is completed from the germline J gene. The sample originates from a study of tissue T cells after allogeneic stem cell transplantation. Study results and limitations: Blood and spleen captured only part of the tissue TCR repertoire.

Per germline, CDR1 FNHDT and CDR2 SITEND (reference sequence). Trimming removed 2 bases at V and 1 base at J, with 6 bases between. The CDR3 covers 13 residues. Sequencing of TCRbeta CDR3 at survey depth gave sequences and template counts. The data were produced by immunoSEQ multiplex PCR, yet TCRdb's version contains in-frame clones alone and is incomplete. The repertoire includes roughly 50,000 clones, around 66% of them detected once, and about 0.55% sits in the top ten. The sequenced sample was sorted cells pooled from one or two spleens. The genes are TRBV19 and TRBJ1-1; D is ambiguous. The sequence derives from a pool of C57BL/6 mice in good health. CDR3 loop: CASSMRKNTEVFF. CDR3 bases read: TGTGCCAGCAGTATGCGGAAAAACACAGAAGTCTTC. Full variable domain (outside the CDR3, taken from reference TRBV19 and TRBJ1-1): GGIITQTPKFLIGQEGQKLTLKCQQNFNHDTMYWYRQDSGKGLRLIYYSITENDLQKGDLSEGYDASREKKSSFSLTVTSAQKNEMAVFLCASSMRKNTEVFFGKGTRLTVV.